This passage covers 2 T cell receptor beta chains from one sample sequenced in a study of cytomegalovirus exposure and HLA in healthy donors. This PCR relied on a set of 60 Vbeta primers and 13 Jbeta primers. The repertoire was sequenced with immunoSEQ multiplex PCR; TCRdb's copy has only in-frame clones and lacks some. The data hold around 99,000 clones, with less than 80% observed a single time. The sequenced sample consisted of PBMCs. These receptors were taken from a man aged 25 to 40 in good health and CMV-seronegative.

This clone was found a few times. The chain employs TRBV28 and TRBJ1-4; no firm D call. V was clipped by 5 bases and J by 7 bases, with 17 bases between them. The CDR3 length is 15 residues. The germline CDR1 and CDR2 sequences are MDHEN and SYDVKM. CDR3 DNA: TGTGCCAGCAGTGAGCTGGCGGGGTCGGGTGAAAAACTGTTTTTT. As protein: CASSELAGSGEKLFF.

This clone has more than one count but fewer than ten. This chain joins TRBV25-1 and TRBJ2-7; possible D gene TRBD2, 5 bases. The CDR3 length is 13 residues. Germline V CDR1 and CDR2: MGHDK, SYGVNS. Trimming took off 9 bases at V and 2 bases at J, with 14 bases between the two ends. In nucleotides, the CDR3 is TGTGCCAGTCAGGTCCGGGGAACCTACGAGCAGTACTTC. It encodes CASQVRGTYEQYF.